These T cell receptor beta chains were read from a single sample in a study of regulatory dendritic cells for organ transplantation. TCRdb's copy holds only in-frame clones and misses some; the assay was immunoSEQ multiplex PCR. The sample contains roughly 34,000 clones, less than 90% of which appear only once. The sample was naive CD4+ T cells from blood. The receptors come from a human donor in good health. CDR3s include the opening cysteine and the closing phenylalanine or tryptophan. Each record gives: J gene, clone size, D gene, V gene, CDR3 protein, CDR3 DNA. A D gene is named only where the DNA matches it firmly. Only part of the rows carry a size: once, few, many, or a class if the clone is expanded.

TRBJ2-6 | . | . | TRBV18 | CASSPPAFSGANVLTF | TGTGCCAGCTCACCACCGGCATTCTCTGGGGCCAACGTCCTGACTTTC
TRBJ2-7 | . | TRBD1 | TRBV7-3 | CASSWSGGTGVEQYF | TGTGCCAGCAGCTGGTCCGGAGGGACAGGGGTCGAGCAGTACTTC
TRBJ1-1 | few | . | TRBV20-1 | CSARGDGEAFF | TGCAGTGCTAGGGGTGACGGTGAAGCTTTCTTT
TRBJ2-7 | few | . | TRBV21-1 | CASSGAFLAGGPYSSYEQYF | TGTGCCAGCAGCGGTGCCTTTCTAGCGGGAGGGCCTTACAGCTCCTACGAGCAGTACTTC
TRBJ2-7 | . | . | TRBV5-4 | CASSSHRDEQYF | TGTGCCAGCAGCTCCCACAGGGACGAGCAGTACTTC
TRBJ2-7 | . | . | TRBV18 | CASSPRGPSYEQYF | TGTGCCAGCTCACCTAGGGGCCCCTCCTACGAGCAGTACTTC
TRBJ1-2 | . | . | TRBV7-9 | CASSLVRGGYTF | TGTGCCAGCAGCTTAGTCCGGGGCGGGTACACCTTC
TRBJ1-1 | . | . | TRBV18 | CASFGRVSAEAFF | TGTGCCAGCTTCGGGAGGGTCTCTGCTGAAGCTTTCTTT
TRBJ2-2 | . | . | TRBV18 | CASSPDGGGELFF | TGTGCCAGCTCACCGGATGGCGGCGGGGAGCTGTTTTTT
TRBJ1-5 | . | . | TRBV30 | CAWSSQGSQPQHF | TGTGCCTGGAGTTCACAGGGTAGTCAGCCCCAGCATTTT